In this sample, the clone carrying this TCR beta chain turned up a few times. What it binds is unknown. This sample is drawn from a study of T-cell memory formation after mild COVID-19. At the level of the study: TCR clustering was largely donor specific.

Constant-segment primers and 5'RACE yielded cDNA libraries for TCR alpha and TCR beta, each carrying sample barcodes and UMIs. MiXCR, applied by TCRdb to the 5' RACE reads, yields one record per CDR3 protein. Here the sample spans almost 250,000 distinct CDR3 sequences, 15% being singletons. The CDR3 is 15 amino acids. Germline CDR1 and CDR2: SGHNT and YYREEE (reference sequence). V trimming: 5 bases; J trimming: 1 base; junction bases outside the gene matches: 5. Study-wide findings and caveats: While clones contracting from day 15 to 85 were balanced between CD4 and CD8, later expanders leaned CD4+. Mainly CM and EM harbored the contracting CD4+ clones; mainly EMRA harbored the CD8+ ones.

The TCR originated in an adult woman who had mild COVID-19 (a few samples of this study predate the infection). Cell type and time point are not known. The V call is TRBV5-4, the J call TRBJ1-3; 8 nucleotides line up with TRBD1. Sequencing was carried out using PBMCs or a T cell subset sorted from them (not recorded which). The CDR3 nucleotides are TGTGCCAGCAGGGACAGGGCAGTATCTGGAAACACCATATATTTT. Translated, it gives CASRDRAVSGNTIYF.